This TCR beta chain was sequenced for a study of cytomegalovirus exposure and HLA in healthy donors. Study results and limitations: Under in vitro conditions, three CMV-associated chains were confirmed as specific for CMV antigens.

The J segment lost 7 bases and the V segment lost 0 bases, leaving 2 bases of the junction unmatched. Germline V CDR1 and CDR2: MNHEY, SVGAGI. The CDR3 spans 14 residues. Primers: 60 Vbeta forward and 13 Jbeta reverse. Only in-frame clones appear in the TCRdb table, and some are missing; sequencing was by immunoSEQ multiplex PCR. The table shows 200,000 or so clones, with just under 80% occurring only once. With regard to this clone: Its antigen remains unidentified.

The specimen sequenced was PBMCs. The chain carries TRBV6-5 and TRBJ2-2; 7 bases are shared with TRBD1. The clonotype was recovered from a woman aged 25 to 39 in good health and CMV-seropositive. For the CDR3, the DNA is TGTGCCAGCAGTTACTCGACAGGGTTCGGGGAGCTGTTTTTT. Residues: CASSYSTGFGELFF.